This T cell receptor (beta chain) came from a study of T cell repertoires in cytomegalovirus infection. On the study more broadly: Alongside well-studied HLA-B-restricted CMV epitopes, recently identified HLA-C-restricted CMV epitopes were also used. CMV infection and matching HLA type were both indicated by public TCR beta signatures.

The count of this clonotype is one. No antigen is known for it. TCRdb reanalysed the reads using MiXCR and keeps one entry per CDR3 protein. The table shows approximately 350,000 distinct CDR3 sequences, with about a third occurring only once. From germline, CDR1 is SGHTA and CDR2 FQGNSA. The J segment lost 5 bases and the V segment lost 5 bases, leaving 7 bases of the junction unmatched. This CDR3 is 14 amino acids long. General study results and limits: There were HLA-C-restricted CMV-specific TCR beta clonotypes dominating the ex vivo response.

Specimen: cultured PBMCs, collected from culture after CMV antigen stimulation. The sequence was obtained from a human donor in good health (CMV status not recorded). Some clones in this sample may be carry-over from other donors' samples. The chain links TRBV7-2 to TRBJ2-5, with 8 bases matching TRBD2. This chain's CDR3 is CASSRGGGMETQYF. CDR3 in DNA: TGTGCCAGCAGCCGGGGGGGGGGCATGGAGACCCAGTACTTC.